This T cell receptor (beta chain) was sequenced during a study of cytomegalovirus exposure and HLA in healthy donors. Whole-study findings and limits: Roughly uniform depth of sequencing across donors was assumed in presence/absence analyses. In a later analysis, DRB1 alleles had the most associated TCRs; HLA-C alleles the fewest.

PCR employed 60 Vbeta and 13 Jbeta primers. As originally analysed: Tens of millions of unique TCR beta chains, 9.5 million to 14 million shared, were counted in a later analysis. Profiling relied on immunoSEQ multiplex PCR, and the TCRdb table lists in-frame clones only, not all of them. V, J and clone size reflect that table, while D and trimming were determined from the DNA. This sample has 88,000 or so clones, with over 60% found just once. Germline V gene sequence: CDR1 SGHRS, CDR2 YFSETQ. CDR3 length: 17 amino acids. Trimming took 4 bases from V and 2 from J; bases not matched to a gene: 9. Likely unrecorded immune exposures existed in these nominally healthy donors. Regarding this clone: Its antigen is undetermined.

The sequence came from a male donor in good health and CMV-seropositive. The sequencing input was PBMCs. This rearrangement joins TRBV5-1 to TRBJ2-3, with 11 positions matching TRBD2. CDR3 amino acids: CASSRLAGGGNTDTQYF. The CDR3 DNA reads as TGCGCCAGCAGCCGTCTAGCGGGAGGAGGGAACACAGATACGCAGTATTTT.